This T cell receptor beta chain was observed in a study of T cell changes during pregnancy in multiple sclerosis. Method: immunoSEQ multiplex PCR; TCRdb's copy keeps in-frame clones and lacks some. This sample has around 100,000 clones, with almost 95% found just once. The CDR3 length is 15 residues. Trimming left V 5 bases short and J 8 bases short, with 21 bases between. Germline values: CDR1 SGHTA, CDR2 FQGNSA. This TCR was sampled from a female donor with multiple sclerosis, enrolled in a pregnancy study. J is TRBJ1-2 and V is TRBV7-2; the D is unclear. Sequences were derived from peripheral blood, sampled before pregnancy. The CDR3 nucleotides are TGTGCCAGCAGCCTACAGCCGGGGATTTCTCTCGGCTACACCTTC. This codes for CASSLQPGISLGYTF.